This is a list of T cell receptor beta chains from one sample in a study of T cell clonotyping in hematopoietic cell transplantation. Profiling relied on immunoSEQ multiplex PCR, and the TCRdb table lists in-frame clones only, not all of them. The repertoire holds more than 25,000 clones, with 60% to 85% as singletons. The source was peripheral blood mononuclear cells, collected before stem cell transplant. The source is a young woman with chronic myeloid leukemia. Some clones in this sample may be carry-over from other donors' samples. Both conserved end residues are part of each CDR3. Fields, in order: clone size, D gene, J gene, V gene, CDR3 DNA, CDR3 protein. D genes are given only for firm matches. For some rows the clone size is stated as once, few or many, or as a class when expanded; others skip it.

>.|TRBD2|TRBJ2-5|TRBV4-1
TGCGCCAGCAGCCAAGGGCCGCGGGGGGGCCAAGAGACCCAGTACTTC
CASSQGPRGGQETQYF
>.|TRBD2|TRBJ2-1|TRBV7-9
TGTGCCAGCAGCTTAGTCGGGACTAGCTTCGCGGGTGAGCAGTTCTTC
CASSLVGTSFAGEQFF
>.|TRBD1|TRBJ1-2|TRBV6-5
TGTGCCAGCAGTTACTCGAAGTCAGGGGGTGGTTTTGGCTACACCTTC
CASSYSKSGGGFGYTF
>.|.|TRBJ1-2|TRBV7-2
TGTGCCAGCAGCTTATCAAAGGAGGACTATGGCTACACCTTC
CASSLSKEDYGYTF
>.|.|TRBJ1-2|TRBV6-5
TGTGCCAGCAGTTCCCCGAGCGGGTCCTACTCGGGCTACACCTTC
CASSSPSGSYSGYTF
>few|.|TRBJ1-6|TRBV7-9
TGTGCCAGCAGCAACGAGCATTCACCCCTCCACTTT
CASSNEHSPLHF
>.|.|TRBJ1-5|TRBV6-5
TGTGCCAGCAGTATTACACCGGGGCCAAATCAGCCCCAGCATTTT
CASSITPGPNQPQHF
>.|.|TRBJ2-3|TRBV6-5
TGTGCCAGCAGTTACAGGCTTAGCACAGATACGCAGTATTTT
CASSYRLSTDTQYF
>.|.|TRBJ2-7|TRBV21-1
TGTGCCAGCAGCAAGGGCGGGGCCTACGAGCAGTACTTC
CASSKGGAYEQYF
>.|TRBD1|TRBJ1-5|TRBV6-4
TGTGCCAGCAGTGATGGGACAGAAGGTCAGCCCCAGCATTTT
CASSDGTEGQPQHF
>.|TRBD1|TRBJ2-2|TRBV2
TGTGCCAGCAGCGACCGACAGGGGGCCCCCGGGGAGCTGTTTTTT
CASSDRQGAPGELFF
>.|.|TRBJ1-2|TRBV14
TGTGCCAGCAGCCAAGATCGGAGAGGGGTCTATGGCTACACCTTC
CASSQDRRGVYGYTF
>.|.|TRBJ1-1|TRBV5-1
TGCGCCAGCAGCTGGTCTCGGGGAAATGGTGAAGCTTTCTTT
CASSWSRGNGEAFF
>.|.|TRBJ2-5|TRBV4-2
TGTGCCAGCAGCCAAGACGTGGGGGCGGGAGAGACCCAGTACTTC
CASSQDVGAGETQYF
>.|.|TRBJ2-2|TRBV5-6
TGTGCCAGCAGCTTTTTGGGGAGTGGAGGAACCGGGGAGCTGTTTTTT
CASSFLGSGGTGELFF
>.|.|TRBJ2-3|TRBV30
TGTGCCTGGACCGGAGGGAGGAGCACAGATACGCAGTATTTT
CAWTGGRSTDTQYF
>.|TRBD2|TRBJ2-7|TRBV2
TGTGCCAACTCCGGGACTAGCCGGTTGCCCTACGAGCAGTACTTC
CANSGTSRLPYEQYF
>.|.|TRBJ2-5|TRBV5-1
TGCGCCAGCAGCAATACTCCAGGGACCCAAGAGACCCAGTACTTC
CASSNTPGTQETQYF
>.|.|TRBJ1-5|TRBV4-1
TGCGCCAGCAGCCAAGAAAGGTTGGCCCAAGCTAAGCCCCAGCATTTT
CASSQERLAQAKPQHF
>.|.|TRBJ2-3|TRBV5-5
TGTGCCAGCAGTTTCAACACGCAGGGGATGGGCACAGATACGCAGTATTTT
CASSFNTQGMGTDTQYF
>.|TRBD1|TRBJ1-1|TRBV7-2
TGTGCCAGCAGCCTCGGGACAGGCAGAATGAACACTGAAGCTTTCTTT
CASSLGTGRMNTEAFF
>once|.|TRBJ1-2|TRBV6-5
TGTGCCAGCAGCCCGTCAGGGGTTCGGTATGGCTACACCTTC
CASSPSGVRYGYTF